This note documents a single TCR beta chain sequence. Its specificity is unknown. The sample contains more than one DNA sequence encoding this CDR3. Sequencing used immunoSEQ multiplex PCR; TCRdb keeps in-frame clones, though not all of them. The data hold 14,000 or so clones, with 50% to 75% observed a single time. This record belongs to a study of OX40 agonist ivuxolimab in advanced cancers. Overall study context: Clinicians treated patients with ivuxolimab, an agonistic anti-OX40 (CD134) antibody. Dose-escalation patients had hepatocellular carcinoma, melanoma, renal cell or head and neck cancer.

Study-level points and caveats: At doses 0.1 to 3.0 mg/kg, CD4+ and CD8+ clones expanded. Partial responders at 0.1-3.0 mg/kg showed near-lowest clonal expansion.

The source of this sequence is an adult with an advanced solid tumor such as melanoma, head and neck, liver or kidney cancer. The source material was CD4+ or CD8+ T cells sorted from blood, sampled in a trial of the OX40 agonist ivuxolimab.

The CDR3 is CACLGGGGGYEQYF. The DNA of the CDR3 is TGTGCCTGCCTCGGAGGGGGGGGCGGGTACGAGCAGTACTTC. The chain is built from TRBV30 and TRBJ2-7; a weak D match, TRBD2 (7 bases). This CDR3 spans 14 amino acids. Germline-derived CDR1 and CDR2 are GTSNPN and SVGIG (reference sequence). With 6 bases removed from V and 4 bases from J, the gap between germline ends came to 19 bases.